This is a list of T cell receptor beta chains from one sample in a study of T cell responses to AZD1222 COVID-19 vaccine. Produced via immunoSEQ multiplex PCR; TCRdb's table is partial and in-frame only. The table shows roughly 51,000 clones, with 70% to 90% occurring only once. Specimen: peripheral blood, collected 28 days after the second AZD1222 dose. These receptors were taken from an adult who received the AZD1222 COVID-19 vaccine. The CDR3 runs from the conserved cysteine through the conserved F or W. Each record gives: CDR3 protein, CDR3 DNA, J gene, D gene, clone size, V gene, CDR3 length. A D gene is named only where the DNA matches it firmly. The size of a clone is reported for some rows only, either as once, few or many, or as a class for expanded clones.

cdr3_aa: CASSFLQGGREKLFF; cdr3_nt: TGTGCCAGCAGTTTCCTACAGGGTGGGAGGGAAAAACTGTTTTTT; j_call: TRBJ1-4; d_call: .; clone_size: .; v_call: TRBV6-5; cdr3_length: 15
cdr3_aa: CASSIGSDRASQPQHF; cdr3_nt: TGTGCCAGTAGTATAGGCTCGGACAGGGCCTCTCAGCCCCAGCATTTT; j_call: TRBJ1-5; d_call: TRBD1; clone_size: once; v_call: TRBV19; cdr3_length: 16
cdr3_aa: CASSYQGSGRGSSYNEQFF; cdr3_nt: TGTGCCAGCAGTTACCAAGGCTCGGGGAGGGGTAGCTCCTACAATGAGCAGTTCTTC; j_call: TRBJ2-1; d_call: TRBD2; clone_size: .; v_call: TRBV6-2/TRBV6-3; cdr3_length: 19
cdr3_aa: CASSSFYTSGSSYEQYF; cdr3_nt: TGTGCCAGCAGCTCCTTCTACACTAGCGGGAGTTCCTACGAGCAGTACTTC; j_call: TRBJ2-7; d_call: TRBD2; clone_size: .; v_call: TRBV7-2; cdr3_length: 17
cdr3_aa: CASSLSTGVYEQYF; cdr3_nt: TGTGCCAGCAGTTTATCGACAGGGGTCTACGAGCAGTACTTC; j_call: TRBJ2-7; d_call: TRBD1; clone_size: .; v_call: TRBV27; cdr3_length: 14
cdr3_aa: CSAEQVTPLHF; cdr3_nt: TGCAGTGCTGAACAGGTTACACCCCTCCACTTT; j_call: TRBJ1-6; d_call: .; clone_size: .; v_call: TRBV20-1; cdr3_length: 11
cdr3_aa: CASSIAGTPLYGQYF; cdr3_nt: TGTGCCAGTAGTATAGCAGGGACACCACTTTATGGGCAGTACTTC; j_call: TRBJ2-7; d_call: .; clone_size: .; v_call: TRBV19; cdr3_length: 15
cdr3_aa: CASSRDTEAFF; cdr3_nt: TGTGCCAGCAGCCGGGACACTGAAGCTTTCTTT; j_call: TRBJ1-1; d_call: .; clone_size: once; v_call: TRBV11-2; cdr3_length: 11
cdr3_aa: CASRGGSLVNTGELFF; cdr3_nt: TGTGCCAGCAGGGGGGGAAGTCTGGTCAACACCGGGGAGCTGTTTTTT; j_call: TRBJ2-2; d_call: .; clone_size: few; v_call: TRBV13; cdr3_length: 16
cdr3_aa: CSGHRVFPYNEQFF; cdr3_nt: TGCAGCGGACACAGGGTATTCCCCTACAATGAGCAGTTCTTC; j_call: TRBJ2-1; d_call: .; clone_size: .; v_call: TRBV29-1; cdr3_length: 14
cdr3_aa: CASSQGLAGVSEQYF; cdr3_nt: TGTGCCAGCAGCCAGGGACTAGCGGGAGTCTCCGAGCAGTACTTC; j_call: TRBJ2-7; d_call: TRBD2; clone_size: once; v_call: TRBV6-5; cdr3_length: 15
cdr3_aa: CASSYRSGLSNTGELFF; cdr3_nt: TGTGCCAGCAGTTACAGGTCGGGGCTGTCAAACACCGGGGAGCTGTTTTTT; j_call: TRBJ2-2; d_call: .; clone_size: .; v_call: TRBV6-2/TRBV6-3; cdr3_length: 17
cdr3_aa: CASSWGSREQFF; cdr3_nt: TGTGCCAGCAGTTGGGGTAGCCGGGAGCAGTTCTTC; j_call: TRBJ2-1; d_call: .; clone_size: .; v_call: TRBV2; cdr3_length: 12
cdr3_aa: CASSWGVDSDYEQYF; cdr3_nt: TGTGCCAGCAGCTGGGGGGTGGACAGTGATTACGAGCAGTACTTC; j_call: TRBJ2-7; d_call: .; clone_size: .; v_call: TRBV5-5; cdr3_length: 15
cdr3_aa: CASSLLAGVYNEQFF; cdr3_nt: TGTGCCAGCAGCTTACTAGCGGGCGTTTACAATGAGCAGTTCTTC; j_call: TRBJ2-1; d_call: TRBD2; clone_size: .; v_call: TRBV3-1/TRBV3-2; cdr3_length: 15
cdr3_aa: CASSISAGVGSPLHF; cdr3_nt: TGTGCCAGCAGCATTTCGGCAGGGGTTGGGTCACCCCTCCACTTT; j_call: TRBJ1-6; d_call: .; clone_size: .; v_call: TRBV5-6; cdr3_length: 15
cdr3_aa: CASPGGVPPKKTYNEQFF; cdr3_nt: TGCGCCAGCCCTGGGGGGGTCCCACCAAAGAAAACCTACAATGAGCAGTTCTTC; j_call: TRBJ2-1; d_call: TRBD2; clone_size: .; v_call: TRBV10-1; cdr3_length: 18
cdr3_aa: CASSKAGGGGVEQFF; cdr3_nt: TGTGCCAGCAGTAAGGCGGGCGGAGGGGGGGTTGAGCAGTTCTTC; j_call: TRBJ2-1; d_call: .; clone_size: .; v_call: TRBV6-5; cdr3_length: 15
cdr3_aa: CASSLAGGSDTQYF; cdr3_nt: TGTGCCAGCAGCTTAGCGGGAGGCTCAGATACGCAGTATTTT; j_call: TRBJ2-3; d_call: TRBD2; clone_size: .; v_call: TRBV11-3; cdr3_length: 14
cdr3_aa: CATSLTGSTDTQYF; cdr3_nt: TGTGCCACCAGTTTAACAGGGAGCACAGATACGCAGTATTTT; j_call: TRBJ2-3; d_call: .; clone_size: .; v_call: TRBV24-1; cdr3_length: 14
cdr3_aa: CASSAAGLTNEQFF; cdr3_nt: TGTGCCAGCAGCGCTGCGGGACTTACCAATGAGCAGTTCTTC; j_call: TRBJ2-1; d_call: .; clone_size: .; v_call: TRBV7-9; cdr3_length: 14
cdr3_aa: CASSSDIVGTGELFF; cdr3_nt: TGTGCCAGCAGTTCGGATATCGTGGGCACCGGGGAGCTGTTTTTT; j_call: TRBJ2-2; d_call: .; clone_size: few; v_call: TRBV6-5; cdr3_length: 15
cdr3_aa: CASSIGIENSPLHF; cdr3_nt: TGTGCCAGTAGTATCGGAATAGAGAATTCACCCCTCCACTTT; j_call: TRBJ1-6; d_call: .; clone_size: .; v_call: TRBV19; cdr3_length: 14
cdr3_aa: CASSQDLDHPNEQFF; cdr3_nt: TGTGCCAGCAGCCAAGATCTCGACCACCCCAATGAGCAGTTCTTC; j_call: TRBJ2-1; d_call: .; clone_size: .; v_call: TRBV3-1/TRBV3-2; cdr3_length: 15
cdr3_aa: CASSQENVSPGYTF; cdr3_nt: TGTGCCAGCAGCCAAGAGAATGTTTCCCCTGGCTACACCTTC; j_call: TRBJ1-2; d_call: .; clone_size: once; v_call: TRBV4-2; cdr3_length: 14
cdr3_aa: CSVSAGLTGELFF; cdr3_nt: TGCAGCGTCTCAGCGGGACTAACCGGGGAGCTGTTTTTT; j_call: TRBJ2-2; d_call: TRBD2; clone_size: few; v_call: TRBV29-1; cdr3_length: 13
cdr3_aa: CASSSRGYYGYTF; cdr3_nt: TGTGCCAGCAGCTCCAGGGGATACTATGGCTACACCTTC; j_call: TRBJ1-2; d_call: .; clone_size: .; v_call: TRBV5-6; cdr3_length: 13
cdr3_aa: CASTFSGRSGELFF; cdr3_nt: TGTGCCAGCACCTTTAGCGGGAGGAGCGGGGAGCTGTTTTTT; j_call: TRBJ2-2; d_call: TRBD2; clone_size: .; v_call: TRBV5-8; cdr3_length: 14
cdr3_aa: CASSSNDGAPGGYTF; cdr3_nt: TGCGCCAGCAGCTCCAACGACGGGGCGCCCGGGGGCTACACCTTC; j_call: TRBJ1-2; d_call: .; clone_size: once; v_call: TRBV5-1; cdr3_length: 15
cdr3_aa: CASSIRQGQGQYF; cdr3_nt: TGCGCCAGCAGCATACGACAGGGTCAGGGGCAGTACTTC; j_call: TRBJ2-7; d_call: TRBD1; clone_size: .; v_call: TRBV5-1; cdr3_length: 13
cdr3_aa: CASSPTSNPSEQFF; cdr3_nt: TGCGCCAGCAGCCCTACTAGTAACCCCAGTGAGCAGTTCTTC; j_call: TRBJ2-1; d_call: .; clone_size: few; v_call: TRBV5-1; cdr3_length: 14
cdr3_aa: CAWSPGTLSEAFF; cdr3_nt: TGTGCCTGGAGTCCAGGGACGTTGTCTGAAGCTTTCTTT; j_call: TRBJ1-1; d_call: .; clone_size: .; v_call: TRBV30; cdr3_length: 13
cdr3_aa: CASRNLGQADFYNSPLHF; cdr3_nt: TGTGCCAGCAGGAATCTGGGACAGGCAGACTTTTATAATTCACCCCTCCACTTT; j_call: TRBJ1-6; d_call: TRBD1; clone_size: .; v_call: TRBV27; cdr3_length: 18
cdr3_aa: CASSPTSLPYNEQFF; cdr3_nt: TGTGCCAGCAGCCCGACTAGCCTCCCCTACAATGAGCAGTTCTTC; j_call: TRBJ2-1; d_call: TRBD2; clone_size: .; v_call: TRBV7-3; cdr3_length: 15
cdr3_aa: CATRDGNYGYTF; cdr3_nt: TGTGCCACCCGGGACGGAAACTATGGCTACACCTTC; j_call: TRBJ1-2; d_call: .; clone_size: once; v_call: TRBV24-1; cdr3_length: 12
cdr3_aa: CASHRGTGDTIYF; cdr3_nt: TGTGCCTCCCACAGGGGAACCGGGGACACCATATATTTT; j_call: TRBJ1-3; d_call: TRBD1; clone_size: .; v_call: TRBV30; cdr3_length: 13
cdr3_aa: CASSLVSEGNTIYF; cdr3_nt: TGCGCCAGCAGCTTGGTCTCAGAGGGAAACACCATATATTTT; j_call: TRBJ1-3; d_call: .; clone_size: .; v_call: TRBV5-1; cdr3_length: 14
cdr3_aa: CASSPGDAGANVLTF; cdr3_nt: TGTGCCAGTAGTCCGGGGGACGCTGGGGCCAACGTCCTGACTTTC; j_call: TRBJ2-6; d_call: .; clone_size: once; v_call: TRBV19; cdr3_length: 15
cdr3_aa: CASSASVGQPQHF; cdr3_nt: TGTGCCAGCAGCGCCTCGGTGGGGCAGCCCCAGCATTTT; j_call: TRBJ1-5; d_call: .; clone_size: .; v_call: TRBV9; cdr3_length: 13
cdr3_aa: CSVQGTNIQYF; cdr3_nt: TGCAGCGTCCAGGGAACGAACATTCAGTACTTC; j_call: TRBJ2-4; d_call: .; clone_size: once; v_call: TRBV29-1; cdr3_length: 11
cdr3_aa: CAWSRGAYGYTF; cdr3_nt: TGTGCCTGGTCCCGAGGGGCCTATGGCTACACCTTC; j_call: TRBJ1-2; d_call: .; clone_size: .; v_call: TRBV30; cdr3_length: 12